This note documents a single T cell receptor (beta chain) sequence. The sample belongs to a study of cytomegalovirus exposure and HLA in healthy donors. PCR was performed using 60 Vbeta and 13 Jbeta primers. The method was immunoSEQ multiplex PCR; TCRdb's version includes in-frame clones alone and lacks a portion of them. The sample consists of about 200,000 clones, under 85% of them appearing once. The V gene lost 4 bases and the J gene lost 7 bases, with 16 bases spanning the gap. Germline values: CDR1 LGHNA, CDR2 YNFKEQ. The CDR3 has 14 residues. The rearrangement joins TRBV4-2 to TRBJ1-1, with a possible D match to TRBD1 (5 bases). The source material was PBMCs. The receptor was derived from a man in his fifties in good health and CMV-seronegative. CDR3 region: CASSPVGGRDEAFF. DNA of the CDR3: TGTGCCAGCAGCCCTGTCGGGGGTCGTGATGAAGCTTTCTTT.